This entry features one T cell receptor beta chain sequence. Its specificity is not known. The data belong to a study of identical twins. Germline CDR1 is SGHAT and CDR2 is FQNNGV. The CDR3 extends over 15 amino acids. The J segment lost 7 bases and the V segment lost 3 bases, leaving 4 bases of the junction unmatched. After template switching added a universal primer site, the resulting cDNA carried unique molecular identifiers. TCRdb ran MiXCR on the 5' RACE reads and lists one entry per CDR3 protein. The table records 500,000 to 700,000 distinct CDR3 sequences, roughly 6.6% of them present only once. Findings and limits, study-wide: Out-of-frame TCR alpha sharing observed in monozygotic twins exceeded model estimates. Less excess twin sharing appeared in beta out-of-frame sequences.

This sample also appeared in a second study, on yellow fever vaccine responses in identical twins.

The rearrangement uses TRBV11-2 and TRBJ2-2; 11 bases map to TRBD2. This receptor was taken from a woman under 30 in good health. Sequencing was done on a sample of PBMCs. CDR3 sequence (DNA): TGTGCCAGCAGCTTTACTAGCGGGAGTCACGGGGAGCTGTTTTTT. Protein sequence: CASSFTSGSHGELFF.